This T cell receptor (beta chain) derives from a study of T cell changes during pregnancy in multiple sclerosis. This clone occurred a few times. Produced via immunoSEQ multiplex PCR; TCRdb's table is partial and in-frame only. The sample lists approximately 66,000 clones, 85% to 95% occurring once. The sequencing used peripheral blood, collected in the third trimester of pregnancy. The source is a female donor in good health, enrolled as a control in a pregnancy study.

CDR3 amino acids: CASSQDGGGSYNEQFF. CDR3 coding DNA: TGTGCCAGCAGCCAAGATGGGGGGGGCTCCTACAATGAGCAGTTCTTC. The chain joins TRBV4-2 to TRBJ2-1; 7 bases fit TRBD2. The CDR3 is made up of 16 amino acids. Germline V gene lookup returns CDR1 LGHNA and CDR2 YNFKEQ. Trimming cost V 0 bases and J 0 bases; bases outside gene matches: 2.